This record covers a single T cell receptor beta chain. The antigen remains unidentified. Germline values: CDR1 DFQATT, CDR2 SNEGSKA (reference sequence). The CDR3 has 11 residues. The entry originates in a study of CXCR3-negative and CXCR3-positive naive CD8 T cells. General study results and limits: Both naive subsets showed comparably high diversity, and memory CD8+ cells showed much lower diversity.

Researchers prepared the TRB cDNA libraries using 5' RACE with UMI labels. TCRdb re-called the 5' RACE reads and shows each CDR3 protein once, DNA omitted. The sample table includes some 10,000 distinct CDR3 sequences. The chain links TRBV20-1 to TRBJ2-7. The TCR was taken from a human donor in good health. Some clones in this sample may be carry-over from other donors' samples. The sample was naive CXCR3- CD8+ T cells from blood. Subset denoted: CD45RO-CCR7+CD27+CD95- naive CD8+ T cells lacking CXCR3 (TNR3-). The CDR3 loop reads CSARRSYEQYF.